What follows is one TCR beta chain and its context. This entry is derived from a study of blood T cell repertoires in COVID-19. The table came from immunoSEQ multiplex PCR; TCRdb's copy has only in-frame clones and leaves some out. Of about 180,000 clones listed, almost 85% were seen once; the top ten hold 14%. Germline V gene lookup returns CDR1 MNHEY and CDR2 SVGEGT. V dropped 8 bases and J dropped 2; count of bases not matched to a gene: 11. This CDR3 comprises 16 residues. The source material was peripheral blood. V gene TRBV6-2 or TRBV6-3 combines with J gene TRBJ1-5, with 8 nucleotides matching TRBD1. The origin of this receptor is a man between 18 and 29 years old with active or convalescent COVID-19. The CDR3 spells CASGFTGGRGNQPQHF. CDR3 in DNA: TGTGCCAGCGGTTTTACAGGGGGAAGGGGCAATCAGCCCCAGCATTTT.